These 11 T cell receptor beta chains share one sample of origin, sequenced in a study of CD8+CD57+ T cells in acquired aplastic anemia. Researchers used genomic DNA as the template to profile TCR beta VDJ and CDR3. Via MiXCR, TCRdb re-called the reads, giving one row per CDR3 protein. The repertoire has more than 100,000 distinct CDR3 sequences, more than 35% of them found once; the top ten carry under 9%. Source material: sorted CD4+, CD8+, or CD8+CD57+ T cells (not recorded which) from PBMCs. These receptors came from a human donor in good health, serving as a control.

This clonotype has just one count. This clone may be a read error of a much larger clone one base away. The chain couples TRBV14 to TRBJ1-5, with a weak D call TRBD1 (5 bases). The CDR3 totals 14 residues. Germline loops: CDR1 SGHDN, CDR2 FVKESK. This CDR3 reads CTSSQDGGRQPQHF. The CDR3, as DNA: TGTACCAGCAGCCAAGATGGGGGTCGCCAGCCCCAGCATTTT.

This clonotype was recorded many times. The J gene is TRBJ1-1, the V gene TRBV12-3 or TRBV12-4, with TRBD1 as a possible D gene (6 bases). The CDR3 covers 16 residues. Trimming stripped 6 bases from V and 1 base from J, with 18 bases between. CDR3 in amino acids: CASRLSTTGTNTEAFF. The CDR3 bases are TGTGCCAGCAGATTGTCCACGACAGGTACGAACACTGAAGCTTTCTTT.

This clonotype was counted at least ten times. The chain carries TRBV5-1 and TRBJ1-3; D perhaps matches TRBD1 (6 bases). Per the germline V gene, CDR1 is SGHRS and CDR2 is YFSETQ. CDR3 length: 15 residues. V gave up 5 bases and J gave up 0 bases, with 12 bases separating them. The CDR3 is CASREQGFSGNTIYF. Here the CDR3 DNA reads TGCGCCAGCAGAGAACAGGGTTTCTCTGGAAACACCATATATTTT.

This chain uses TRBV11-1 with TRBJ1-4; the match to TRBD1 covers 8 bases. Per germline, CDR1 SGHAT and CDR2 FQDESV (reference sequence). J lost 8 bases, V lost 4 bases, and 15 bases had no gene match. CDR3 length: 17 amino acids. The CDR3, as DNA: TGTGCCAGCAGCTCGACAAGTACAGGGGGATGGAGCGAAAAACTGTTTTTT. Translation: CASSSTSTGGWSEKLFF.

At least ten counts were recorded for this clonotype. The chain links TRBV7-9 to TRBJ1-2; no firm D call. Looked up from germline, CDR1 is SEHNR and CDR2 is FQNEAQ (reference sequence). This CDR3 comprises 15 residues. V was cut by 3 bases and J by 8 bases, with 19 bases left in between. The CDR3 DNA follows: TGTGCCAGCAGCTTCGAGACGGAGCGTCTATTAGGCTACACCTTC. This translates into CASSFETERLLGYTF.

CDR3 amino acids: CSVGGQGRGEQYF. The DNA of the CDR3 is TGCAGCGTCGGGGGGCAGGGACGGGGCGAGCAGTACTTC. This chain joins TRBV29-1 and TRBJ2-7; D may be TRBD2 (7 bases). Germline values: CDR1 SQVTM, CDR2 ANQGSEA. This CDR3 region has 13 residues. V was clipped by 6 bases and J by 6 bases, with 18 bases between them.

This clonotype was seen many times. The V call is TRBV4-2, the J call TRBJ1-4; 10 bases line up with TRBD1. Germline CDR1 reads LGHNA; CDR2 reads YNFKEQ. The V gene end was trimmed by 3 bases and the J gene end by 6 bases; junction bases not matched to a gene: 10. The CDR3 extends over 17 amino acids. CDR3 in amino acids: CASSQGQGFNRDEKLFF. For the CDR3, the DNA is TGTGCCAGCAGCCAGGGACAGGGGTTCAATAGGGATGAAAAACTGTTTTTT.

This clonotype was observed at least ten times. The DNA for the CDR3 is TGTGCCAGCAGCCAAGATTACGGTGATGGCTACACCTTC. Translation: CASSQDYGDGYTF. This rearrangement joins TRBV4-2 to TRBJ1-2; D unclear. Trimming removed 0 bases at V and 6 bases at J, with 8 bases between. The germline CDR1 and CDR2 sequences are LGHNA and YNFKEQ. The CDR3 consists of 13 residues.

This clonotype has ten or more counts. The gene calls are TRBV20-1 and TRBJ2-3; 7 nucleotides agree with TRBD2. In germline, CDR1 is DFQATT, CDR2 SNEGSKA (reference sequence). The CDR3 length is 14 residues. Trimming at V came to 4 bases and at J to 3 bases, leaving 7 bases not matched to a gene. The CDR3 nucleotides are TGCAGTGCTAAATTGGGGGGGGTAACAGATACGCAGTATTTT. It is translated as CSAKLGGVTDTQYF.

The chain links TRBV7-9 to TRBJ1-6, with D perhaps TRBD1 (6 bases). CDR3 length: 15 amino acids. Germline V lookup: CDR1 SEHNR, CDR2 FQNEAQ (reference sequence). V gave up 1 base and J gave up 8 bases, with 12 bases separating them. The CDR3, as DNA: TGTGCCAGCAGCTTAGTTTTGGGGGCCCATTCACCCCTCCACTTT. Protein sequence: CASSLVLGAHSPLHF.

This clonotype was found once. One end of the junction fails to match germline, which may point to a read error. The chain has TRBV7-9 and TRBJ2-7; 9 bases line up with TRBD2. CDR1 and CDR2 from the germline V gene are SEHNR and FQNEAQ (reference sequence). CDR3 length: 14 residues. CDR3 sequence reads: CASGLGLANLGQYF. The CDR3 DNA is TGTGCCAGCGGCTTAGGACTAGCGAACCTGGGGCAGTACTTC.